This section outlines one TCR beta chain sequence together with its context. The antigen is unknown. TCRdb derives one entry per CDR3 protein from the 5' RACE reads, leaving out DNA. Its table lists 400,000 to 550,000 distinct CDR3 sequences. These data belong to a study of T cells expressing NK-cell markers. Background on the study: Seven HCMV-seropositive donors and one seronegative donor made up the eight sequenced donors.

Study-wide findings and caveats: NKG2C+ dominant clonotypes from several donors made up roughly 1.0-7.5% of CD8+ T cells.

This CDR3 spans 12 amino acids. Germline V gene lookup returns CDR1 MNHEY and CDR2 SVGAGI. Sequenced sample: blood T cells: a sorted CD56 or NKG2C T cell subset, CD4+ or CD8+ T cells, or bulk PBMC T cells (not recorded which). J is TRBJ2-1 and V is TRBV6-5. The receptor was derived from a woman between 18 and 69 years old in good health. This CDR3 reads CASRGTYNEQFF.